The next 19 T cell receptor beta chains were all read from a single sample in a study of cytomegalovirus exposure and HLA in healthy donors. It was with 60 Vbeta and 13 Jbeta primers that the PCR ran. Generated by immunoSEQ multiplex PCR, the TCRdb table keeps only in-frame clones and is missing some. The sample lists under 200,000 clones, more than 80% occurring once. The sample comprised PBMCs. These receptors were obtained from a woman between 50 and 59 years old in good health and CMV-seropositive.

Comment on this clone: Germline and junction disagree at one end, which may indicate a read error. The gene calls are TRBV7-9 and TRBJ2-5; D may be TRBD2 (5 bases). Germline loops: CDR1 SEHNR, CDR2 FQNEAQ (reference sequence). This CDR3 is 12 amino acids long. CDR3: CSSSLARETQYF. In nucleotides, the CDR3 is TGTTCCAGCAGCTTAGCGCGAGAGACCCAGTACTTC.

The chain carries TRBV21-1 and TRBJ1-5; TRBD1 was called by the table and not checked on the DNA. TRBV21-1 is noted as a pseudogene. The CDR3 is made up of 17 amino acids. The DNA of the CDR3 is TGTGCCAGCAGCAAAGAAAGGGACAGGGGGGTGAATCAGCCCCAGCATTTT. Encoded protein: CASSKERDRGVNQPQHF.

This sequence joins TRBV18 and TRBJ2-7; the D gene is possibly TRBD1 (6 bases). The V gene's germline CDR1 is KGHSH and CDR2 LQKENI. Trimming shortened V by 3 bases and J by 2 bases, and 8 bases separated the two germline ends. CDR3 length equals 13 residues. The chain's CDR3 is CASSPGAPYEQYF. CDR3 coding DNA: TGTGCCAGCTCACCGGGGGCACCCTACGAGCAGTACTTC.

V gene TRBV12-5 combines with J gene TRBJ1-1; 7 bases fit TRBD1. CDR1 LGHNT and CDR2 FRNRAP come from the germline V gene. V was pared by 3 bases and J by 5 bases, with 9 bases of the junction left unmatched. The CDR3 runs 15 residues. The CDR3 DNA is TGTGCTAGTGGTTTCGGTACGACAGGGAGGACTGAAGCTTTCTTT. The encoded protein is CASGFGTTGRTEAFF.

The chain links TRBV19 to TRBJ1-2; 7 nucleotides line up with TRBD1. Germline V gives CDR1 LNHDA, CDR2 SQIVND (reference sequence). Losses at the gene ends were 8 bases for V and 0 bases for J; bases not matched to a gene: 6. The length of the CDR3 is 14 residues. The DNA for the CDR3 is TGTGCCAGTGTAACAGGGGCAACTAACTATGGCTACACCTTC. It codes for CASVTGATNYGYTF.

The chain has TRBV21-1 and TRBJ2-2; the DNA was not compared with TRBD2, the D call given in the table. TRBV21-1 is recorded as a pseudogene. This CDR3 contains 18 residues. CDR3 sequence reads: CASSKVALCTANTGELFF. In nucleotides, the CDR3 is TGTGCCAGCAGCAAAGTAGCACTTTGCACCGCGAACACCGGGGAGCTGTTTTTT.

The J gene is TRBJ2-1, the V gene TRBV29-1; TRBD1 is a possible D gene (5 bases). The V and J ends lost 4 bases and 8 bases respectively, with 9 bases between them. The CDR3 has 11 amino acids. Germline CDR1 and CDR2: SQVTM and ANQGSEA. The CDR3 loop is CSVVRGYEQFF. The DNA for the CDR3 is TGCAGCGTTGTAAGGGGATATGAGCAGTTCTTC.

In nucleotides, the CDR3 is TGTGCCACCAGCAGACCTAAAGGCGGGACAGGGGGCTACGAGCAGTACTTC. The encoded protein is CATSRPKGGTGGYEQYF. This chain uses TRBV15 with TRBJ2-7; 11 bases line up with TRBD1. Germline CDR1 LNHNV, CDR2 YYDKDF (reference sequence). Trimming at V came to 2 bases and at J to 3 bases, leaving 9 bases not matched to a gene. The CDR3 is 17 residues long. The entire variable domain, with the rest obtained from reference TRBV15 and TRBJ2-7, is as follows: DAMVIQNPRYQVTQFGKPVTLSCSQTLNHNVMYWYQQKSSQAPKLLFHYYDKDFNNEADTPDNFQSRRPNTSFCFLDIRSPGLGDTAMYLCATSRPKGGTGGYEQYFGPGTRLTVT.

V is TRBV7-9 and J is TRBJ2-2; 8 positions agree with TRBD2. CDR3 length: 15 amino acids. Germline trimming cut 5 bases from V and 6 bases from J; bases unmatched to any gene: 8. The germline CDR1 and CDR2 sequences are SEHNR and FQNEAQ (reference sequence). CDR3: CASSPPGGAAGELFF. CDR3 DNA sequence: TGTGCCAGCAGCCCCCCGGGGGGGGCGGCCGGGGAGCTGTTTTTT.

The chain is built from TRBV19 and TRBJ2-5; 7 bases match TRBD2. CDR3 length equals 15 residues. Trimming cost V 1 base and J 0 bases; bases outside gene matches: 2. The V gene's germline CDR1 is LNHDA and CDR2 SQIVND (reference sequence). The CDR3 nucleotides are TGTGCCAGTAGTATAGTGGGGACTAACCAAGAGACCCAGTACTTC. Residues: CASSIVGTNQETQYF.

This clone has just one count. The rearrangement uses TRBV28 and TRBJ2-7; the match to TRBD2 covers 7 bases. The CDR3 runs 15 residues. CDR1 MDHEN and CDR2 SYDVKM come from the germline V gene. Trimming at V came to 6 bases and at J to 4 bases, leaving 12 bases not matched to a gene. This CDR3 reads CASRPTAGWGYEQYF. The CDR3 DNA reads TGTGCCAGCAGACCTACAGCGGGGTGGGGTTACGAGCAGTACTTC.

This clone was observed once. CDR3 nucleotide sequence: TGTGCCTGGAGTGTACGAGGACAGCTAGCCAAAAACATTCAGTACTTC. It encodes CAWSVRGQLAKNIQYF. The chain links TRBV30 to TRBJ2-4, with a possible D match to TRBD1 (6 bases). The CDR3 length is 16 residues. V was cut by 0 bases and J by 0 bases, with 12 bases left in between. Germline CDR1 reads GTSNPN; CDR2 reads SVGIG (reference sequence).

The genes are TRBV9 and TRBJ2-7, with D unclear. There are 13 residues in the CDR3. The V and J ends lost 0 bases and 0 bases respectively, with 4 bases between them. Germline CDR1 is SGDLS and CDR2 is YYNGEE. CDR3 in amino acids: CASSVGASYEQYF. CDR3 nucleotide sequence: TGTGCCAGCAGCGTAGGGGCCTCCTACGAGCAGTACTTC. The complete variable domain, with remaining parts taken from reference TRBV9 and TRBJ2-7, reads DSGVTQTPKHLITATGQRVTLRCSPRSGDLSVYWYQQSLDQGLQFLIQYYNGEERAKGNILERFSAQQFPDLHSELNLSSLELGDSALYFCASSVGASYEQYFGPGTRLTVT.

As concerns this clone: The identical CDR3 is also encoded by other nucleotide sequences in the sample. The J gene is TRBJ1-1, the V gene TRBV18; no definite D call. CDR1 and CDR2 from the germline V gene are KGHSH and LQKENI. Trimming pared 3 bases from V and 3 bases from J, leaving 8 bases between. This CDR3 spans 13 amino acids. The CDR3 nucleotides are TGTGCCAGCTCACCTACTAGGGACACTGAAGCTTTCTTT. This sequence encodes CASSPTRDTEAFF.

Comment on this clone: Sequence at one end of the junction differs from germline and may be a read error. The CDR3 nucleotides read TGTTCCAGCAGCTTAGGTACAGGGGGCTTCAACGAGCAGTACTTC. It codes for CSSSLGTGGFNEQYF. V gene TRBV7-9 combines with J gene TRBJ2-5; 9 bases fit TRBD1. The J call may not be correct, given that the DNA end is closer to TRBJ2-7. Germline CDR1 SEHNR, CDR2 FQNEAQ (reference sequence). This CDR3 spans 15 amino acids.

The CDR3 loop reads CASSKLLAGGPNEQFF. As DNA, the CDR3 is TGTGCCAGCAGTAAGCTTCTAGCGGGGGGACCCAATGAGCAGTTCTTC. The gene calls are TRBV27 and TRBJ2-1; 11 bases map to TRBD2. There are 16 residues in the CDR3. V dropped 5 bases and J dropped 6; count of bases not matched to a gene: 9. The V gene's germline CDR1 is MNHEY and CDR2 SMNVEV (reference sequence).

This clone turned up a few times. The chain uses TRBV19 and TRBJ2-5; D is uncertain. CDR3 length: 14 residues. Germline assignment: CDR1 LNHDA and CDR2 SQIVND (reference sequence). With 0 bases removed from V and 4 bases from J, the gap between germline ends came to 9 bases. CDR3 sequence: CASSIDWPSETQYF. CDR3 nucleotide sequence: TGTGCCAGTAGTATAGATTGGCCGTCAGAGACCCAGTACTTC.

This rearrangement joins TRBV10-3 to TRBJ2-7, with D tentatively TRBD1 (7 bases). Between the trimmed V and J ends, which lost 9 bases and 3 bases, there was a span of 15 bases. The CDR3 is 13 amino acids. Germline V gives CDR1 ENHRY, CDR2 SYGVKD. The CDR3 bases are TGTGCCATGGGCCCGCAGGGGGGCTACGAGCAGTACTTC. Translated: CAMGPQGGYEQYF.

The chain uses TRBV29-1 and TRBJ2-5; 8 positions agree with TRBD2. The CDR3 has 13 amino acids. Germline V gene lookup returns CDR1 SQVTM and CDR2 ANQGSEA. CDR3 loop: CSSGGPRGETQYF. In DNA form, the CDR3 reads TGCAGTTCGGGGGGGCCTCGGGGTGAGACCCAGTACTTC.